The clone carrying this TCR beta chain has more than one count but fewer than ten. This entry is derived from a study of neoadjuvant anti-PD-1 for oral cavity cancer. Looking at the study overall: Patients without progression received a fourth nivolumab dose around day 43, then surgical resection on days 50-56.

PBMCs were not maintained or expanded in culture before analysis. Clones were read by immunoSEQ multiplex PCR, and TCRdb kept only the in-frame ones, dropping some. The data hold about 7,000 clones, with 72% observed a single time. V lost 5 bases to trimming and J lost 5 bases, with 1 base between them. Germline CDR1 is SNHLY and CDR2 is FYNNEI. This CDR3 comprises 11 residues. The gene calls are TRBV2 and TRBJ1-6; D is unresolved. This receptor was identified in a person between 40 and 85 years old with oral cavity squamous cell carcinoma. This specimen was PBMCs, taken before nivolumab (anti-PD-1) treatment. This CDR3 reads CASSNNSPLHF. The CDR3 DNA is TGTGCCAGCAGTAATAATTCACCCCTCCACTTT.